The text below deals with one T cell receptor beta chain. Other DNA variants within this sample encode the same CDR3. The germline V gene encodes CDR1 SGHTA and CDR2 FQGTGA. Trimming removed 2 bases from V and 0 bases from J, with 7 bases in between. The CDR3 is 15 residues long. This specimen belongs to a study of blood T cell repertoires in COVID-19. Study summary: The United States, Italy and Spain were the sources of the acute and convalescent COVID-19 samples. Sources were T cells, B-cell-depleted T cells, or PBMCs; the material itself was cDNA or gDNA.

Per the study methods: The authors estimated nucleated cell counts from reference gene primer amplification. The protocol was immunoSEQ multiplex PCR, while the TCRdb copy is restricted to in-frame clones and leaves out a portion. V and J calls plus clone size are reproduced from that table; the DNA served to infer D and trimming. The table includes roughly 120,000 clones, about 80% detected once. The V gene is TRBV7-3, the J gene TRBJ2-2, with D possibly TRBD2 on 5 matching bases. The source of this sequence is a man in his 70s with active or convalescent COVID-19. The sequencing input was peripheral blood. CDR3 nucleotide sequence: TGTGCCAGCAGCTTAGCCGGGACGAACACCGGGGAGCTGTTTTTT. Its protein product is CASSLAGTNTGELFF.